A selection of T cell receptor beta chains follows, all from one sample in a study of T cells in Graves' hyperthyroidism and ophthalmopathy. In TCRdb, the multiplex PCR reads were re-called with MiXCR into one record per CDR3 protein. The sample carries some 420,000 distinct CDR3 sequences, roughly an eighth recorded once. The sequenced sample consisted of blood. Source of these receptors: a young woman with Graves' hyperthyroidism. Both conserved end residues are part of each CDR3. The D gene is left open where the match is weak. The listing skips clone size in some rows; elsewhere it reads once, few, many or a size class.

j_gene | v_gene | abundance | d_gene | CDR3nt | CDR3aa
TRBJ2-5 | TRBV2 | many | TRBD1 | TGTGCCAGCAGTGAACAGGGGGCGATGACCGAGACCCAGTACTTC | CASSEQGAMTETQYF
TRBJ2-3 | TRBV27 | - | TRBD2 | TGTGCCAGCAGTTTATTTGGGACTAGCGGGAGGATTGCAAATACGCAGTATTTT | CASSLFGTSGRIANTQYF
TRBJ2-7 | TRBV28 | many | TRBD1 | TGTGCCAGCAGTTCGACAGGGACCTTCTCCTACGAGCAGTACTTC | CASSSTGTFSYEQYF
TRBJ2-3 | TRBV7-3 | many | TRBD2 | TGTGCCAGCAGCTCGAGCGGGAACACAGATACGCAGTATTTT | CASSSSGNTDTQYF
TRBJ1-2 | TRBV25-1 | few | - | TGTGCCAGCAGTGACCCTGGGGGCTACACCTTC | CASSDPGGYTF
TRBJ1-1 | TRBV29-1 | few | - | TGCAGCGTTGAGGGTCGGGGCACAGGCGCTTTCTTT | CSVEGRGTGAFF
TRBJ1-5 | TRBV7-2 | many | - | TGTGCCAGCAGCTTACAGGGAAGTCAGCCCCAGCATTTT | CASSLQGSQPQHF
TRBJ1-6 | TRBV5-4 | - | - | TGTGCCAGCAGCCCTCGGGGGGATGGTTCACCCCTCCACTTT | CASSPRGDGSPLHF
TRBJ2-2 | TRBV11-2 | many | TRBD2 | TGTGCCAGCAGCTTAAGGGCGGGAGGGCCTAGCGGGGAGCTGTTTTTT | CASSLRAGGPSGELFF
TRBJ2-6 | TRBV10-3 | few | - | TGTGCCATCAGTGAACCGTCTGGGGCCAACGTCCTGACTTTC | CAISEPSGANVLTF
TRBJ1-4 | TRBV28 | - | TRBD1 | TGTGCCAGCAGTTCCGGGACAGCAAATGAAAAACTGTTTTTT | CASSSGTANEKLFF
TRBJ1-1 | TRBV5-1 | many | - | TGCGCCAGCAGCCCGGGACTCGGAGGGCGAAACACTGAAGCTTTCTTT | CASSPGLGGRNTEAFF
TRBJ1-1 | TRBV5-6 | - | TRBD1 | TGTGCCAGCAGCGGTGACAGGGGTAGGGACACTGAAGCTTTCTTT | CASSGDRGRDTEAFF
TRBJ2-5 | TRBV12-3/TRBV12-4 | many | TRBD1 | TGTGCCAGCAGTCCAAGGGGACAGGGCGAAGAGACCCAGTACTTC | CASSPRGQGEETQYF
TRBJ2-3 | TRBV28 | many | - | TGTGCCAGCAGTTTTCCCGACCGGGCAGATACGCAGTATTTT | CASSFPDRADTQYF
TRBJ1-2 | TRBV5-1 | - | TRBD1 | TGCGCCAGCAGCGCCGGGACAGGGAATGGCTACACCTTC | CASSAGTGNGYTF
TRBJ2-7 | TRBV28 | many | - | TGTGCCAGCAGGGTCAGCGGACCCTACGAGCAGTACTTC | CASRVSGPYEQYF
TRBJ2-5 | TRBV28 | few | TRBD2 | TGTGCCAGCAGCCTGGGGGGGAAAGGAGAGACCCAGTACTTC | CASSLGGKGETQYF
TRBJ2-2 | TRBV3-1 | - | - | TGTGCCAGCATGGTAGGGAACACCGGGGAGCTGTTTTTT | CASMVGNTGELFF
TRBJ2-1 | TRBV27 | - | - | TGTGCCAGCAGTTTATCCACGAGGGCTTACAATGAGCAGTTCTTC | CASSLSTRAYNEQFF
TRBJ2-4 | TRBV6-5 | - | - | TGTGCCAGCAGTTACGGGCCATTAGCCAAAAACATTCAGTACTTC | CASSYGPLAKNIQYF
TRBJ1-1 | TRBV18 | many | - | TGTGCCAGCTCACCACTTGGGACTGAGAACACTGAAGCTTTCTTT | CASSPLGTENTEAFF
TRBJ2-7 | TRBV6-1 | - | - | TGTGCCAGCATCCGGGACTTTTCAGCGGGCGAGCAGTACTTC | CASIRDFSAGEQYF
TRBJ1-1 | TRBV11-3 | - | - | TGTGCCAGCAGCCCTATTATGGGGGGCTACACTGAAGCTTTCTTT | CASSPIMGGYTEAFF
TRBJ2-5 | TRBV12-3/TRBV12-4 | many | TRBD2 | TGTGCCAGCAGTTTGAGCGGGGGGGCCCAAGAGACCCAGTACTTC | CASSLSGGAQETQYF
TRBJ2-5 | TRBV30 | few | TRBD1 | TGTGCCTGGAGTTGGGGACAGGGGGCAAAAGAGACCCAGTACTTC | CAWSWGQGAKETQYF
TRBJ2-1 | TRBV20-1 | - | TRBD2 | TGCAGTGCTAGGGGGGGGGGAGGCTTTGAGCAGTTCTTC | CSARGGGGFEQFF
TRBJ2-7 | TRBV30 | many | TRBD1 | TGTGCCTGGAGTCGGGACAGCTACGAGCAGTACTTC | CAWSRDSYEQYF
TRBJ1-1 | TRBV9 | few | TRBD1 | TGTGCCAGCAGCGTTGGGACAGGATCCACTGAAGCTTTCTTT | CASSVGTGSTEAFF
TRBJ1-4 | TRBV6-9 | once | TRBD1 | TGTGCCAGCAGTTGGGACAGGGCGGCTAATGAAAAACTGTTTTTT | CASSWDRAANEKLFF
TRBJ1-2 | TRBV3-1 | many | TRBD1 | TGTGCCAGCAGCCAAGGACAGGGTCCTAACTATGGCTACACCTTC | CASSQGQGPNYGYTF
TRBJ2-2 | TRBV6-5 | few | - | TGTGCCAGCAGTTACGGAAGCCAGGGCGACACCGGGGAGCTGTTTTTT | CASSYGSQGDTGELFF
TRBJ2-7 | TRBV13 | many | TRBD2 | TGTGCCAGCAGCTTTGAGGGAGGGCCCGGTCAACGCTACGAGCAGTACTTC | CASSFEGGPGQRYEQYF
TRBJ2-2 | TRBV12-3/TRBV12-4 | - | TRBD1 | TGTGCCAGCAGTCCCGGACAGGCTAACACCGGGGAGCTGTTTTTT | CASSPGQANTGELFF
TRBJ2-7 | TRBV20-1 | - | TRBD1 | TGCAGTGCTAGAGTACAGGGGGCGATCGAGCAGTACTTC | CSARVQGAIEQYF
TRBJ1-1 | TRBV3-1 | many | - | TGTGCCAGCAGCCAAGGGGCCGACGCTTTCTTT | CASSQGADAFF
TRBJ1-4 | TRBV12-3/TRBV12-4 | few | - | TGTGCCAGCAGTTTTCAAATAGCTAATGAAAAACTGTTTTTT | CASSFQIANEKLFF
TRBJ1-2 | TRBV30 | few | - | TGTGCCTGGAGTCGGGGTGGCTACACCTTC | CAWSRGGYTF
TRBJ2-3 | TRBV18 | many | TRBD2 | TGTGCCAGCTCACCAGCTGGCGGGAGAATTGATACGCAGTATTTT | CASSPAGGRIDTQYF
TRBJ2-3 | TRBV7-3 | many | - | TGTGCCAGCAGCTACGGGGACGGACAGAAAACGCAGTATTTT | CASSYGDGQKTQYF
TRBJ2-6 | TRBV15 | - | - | TGTGCCACCAGCCCCCGAAAGGCCTCCTCTGGGGCCAACGTCCTGACTTTC | CATSPRKASSGANVLTF
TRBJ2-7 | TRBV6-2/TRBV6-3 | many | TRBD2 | TGTGCCAGCAGTTACTATCCGGGACTAGCGGGCAGCTACGAGCAGTACTTC | CASSYYPGLAGSYEQYF